This TCR beta chain was sequenced during a study of blood T cell repertoires in COVID-19 (dated by TCRdb to about 2020). At the level of the whole study: Collaborator samples came from the United States, Italy and Spain and covered acute and convalescent phases of COVID-19. The material from the prospective study consisted of cDNA or gDNA derived from T cells, B-cell-depleted T cells, or PBMCs. Deeply sampled blood TCRbeta repertoires from subjects exposed to, actively infected with, or recovered from COVID-19 were included in the dataset. The repertoires were released in a freely available public database meant as a resource for research on the immune response to SARS-CoV-2. Samples were obtained from the ongoing ImmuneRACE study (first 160 participants) and from about 1,300 subjects provided by 6 global collaborators. Sample metadata almost always included a de-identified subject ID, COVID-19 status, age in years and sex. HLA class I and class II types, where available, came from metadata supplied by the sample provider rather than from assay-based typing.

Details on this clone: What antigen it recognizes has not been identified. No base qualities exist here, and no much larger clone lies one base off it.

Enrolling through a virtual design, the prospective study's participants ranged in age from roughly 18 to 100 years and lived across approximately 25 United States geographic areas. In the prospective study, cohorts were assigned on the basis of participant-reported clinical history obtained from a screening survey and a study questionnaire. Recovered participants in ImmuneRACE Cohort 3 were defined by two consecutive negative NP/OP PCR tests, clearance by a healthcare professional, or resolution of symptoms. In the prospective study, whole blood, serum and a nasopharyngeal or oropharyngeal swab were collected from each participant by mobile phlebotomists. Over an approximately 2-month period, participants in the prospective study had the option of providing additional blood draws and questionnaires. Blood samples from the prospective study were shipped frozen or at room temperature prior to DNA extraction.

V loses 0 bases of germline sequence and J loses 5 bases, and the interval between the two ends is 16 bases. The germline V gene supplies CDR1 KGHSH and CDR2 LQKENI. The CDR3 runs 16 residues from the cysteine to the phenylalanine. Of the read, only the CDR3 DNA is kept; its 48 bases are in frame from base 1. TCRbeta CDR3 regions were amplified from genomic DNA using the immunoSEQ Assay, a bias-controlled multiplex PCR. Per the authors' processing: Nucleated cell counts per sample were estimated from amplification of reference gene primers within the assay. Sequence reads were collapsed and filtered to measure the absolute abundance of every unique TCRbeta CDR3 rearrangement. For each sample, productive Simpson clonality was calculated as the square root of Simpson's diversity index over productive rearrangements. TCRdb took over this immuneACCESS table, retaining in-frame rearrangements with V and J assigned. Such tables are incomplete; in checked studies, under half of the missing clones stem from an unresolved V gene, and the remainder is unexplained. D and trimming were read from the DNA, whereas the V and J calls and clone size are those reported in that table. Recorded for this sample are about 300,000 clones; more than 75% of them occurred a single time. The top ten constitute over 3.5% of the sample.

Results and caveats for the whole study, not just this receptor: The amount of clinical and demographic metadata varied by source and participant and was provided uncurated.

This chain joins TRBV18 to TRBJ1-2; the D gene is unclear. Sequences were obtained from PBMCs or T cells enriched from blood (not recorded which). This TCR came from a young man who had recovered from COVID-19. The DNA sequence reads TGTGCCAGCTCACCACCGGTGCCCCTGGGAGTTTATGGCTACACCTTC. Its translation is CASSPPVPLGVYGYTF.